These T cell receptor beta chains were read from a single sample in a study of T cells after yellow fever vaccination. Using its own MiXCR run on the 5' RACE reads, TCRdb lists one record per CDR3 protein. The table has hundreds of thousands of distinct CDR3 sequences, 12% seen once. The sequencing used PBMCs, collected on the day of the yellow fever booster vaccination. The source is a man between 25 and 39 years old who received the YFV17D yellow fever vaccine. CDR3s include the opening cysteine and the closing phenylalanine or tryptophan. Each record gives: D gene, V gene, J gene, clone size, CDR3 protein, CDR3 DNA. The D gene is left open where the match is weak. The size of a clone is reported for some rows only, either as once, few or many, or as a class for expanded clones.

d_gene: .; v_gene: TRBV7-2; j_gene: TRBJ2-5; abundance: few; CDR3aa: CASSLGGDTKETQYF; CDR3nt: TGTGCCAGCAGCTTAGGCGGAGACACGAAAGAGACCCAGTACTTC
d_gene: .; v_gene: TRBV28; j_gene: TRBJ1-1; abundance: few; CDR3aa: CASKLESMNTEAFF; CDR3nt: TGTGCCAGCAAGTTAGAGAGCATGAACACTGAAGCTTTCTTT
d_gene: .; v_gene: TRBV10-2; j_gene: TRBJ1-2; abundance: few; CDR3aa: CASREQTSYGYTF; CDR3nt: TGCGCCAGCAGGGAACAAACTTCTTATGGCTACACCTTC
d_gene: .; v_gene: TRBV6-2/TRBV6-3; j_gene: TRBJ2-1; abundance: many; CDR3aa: CATTDRGGQFF; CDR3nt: TGTGCCACCACCGACCGTGGGGGGCAGTTCTTC
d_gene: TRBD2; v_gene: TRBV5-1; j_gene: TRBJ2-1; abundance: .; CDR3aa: CASSLVIAGGYNEQFF; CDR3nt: TGCGCCAGCAGCTTGGTAATAGCGGGAGGGTACAATGAGCAGTTCTTC
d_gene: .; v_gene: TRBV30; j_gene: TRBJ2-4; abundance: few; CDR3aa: CACRLGGDIQYF; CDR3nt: TGTGCCTGTCGACTAGGAGGAGACATTCAGTACTTC
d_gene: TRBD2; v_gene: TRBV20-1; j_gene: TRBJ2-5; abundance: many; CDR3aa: CRPSPGGRTQETQYF; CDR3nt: TGCAGGCCCTCCCCGGGAGGGAGGACGCAAGAGACCCAGTACTTC
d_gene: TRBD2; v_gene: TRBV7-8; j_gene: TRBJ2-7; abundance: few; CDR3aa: CASSPRTSGPYEQYF; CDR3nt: TGTGCCAGCAGCCCCCGGACTAGCGGCCCCTACGAGCAGTACTTC
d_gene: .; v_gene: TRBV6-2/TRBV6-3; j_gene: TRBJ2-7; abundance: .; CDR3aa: CAAGWQYF; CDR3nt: TGTGCGGCGGGTTGGCAGTACTTC
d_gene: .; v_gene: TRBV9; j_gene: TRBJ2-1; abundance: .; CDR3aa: CASSVGGGTNEQFF; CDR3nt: TGTGCCAGCAGCGTAGGTGGCGGTACGAATGAGCAGTTCTTC